The 23 T cell receptor beta chains in this list originate from one sample, sequenced in a study of metastatic and nonmetastatic thyroid tumors. Through MiXCR, TCRdb re-clonotyped the PCR reads. The table lists 7,000 to 9,500 clones, 24% of them singletons. Every patient underwent thyroid surgery untreated. The sequencing sample was made of tumor tissue. The receptors come from a female donor with papillary thyroid cancer or a benign thyroid nodule (not recorded which). Some clones in this sample may be carry-over from other donors' samples.

This chain uses TRBV12-3 or TRBV12-4 with TRBJ2-1; D not certain. The germline V and J ends were trimmed by 7 bases and 2 bases, with 9 bases remaining between them. The CDR3 runs to 13 residues. The CDR3 sequence is CASKLGTYNEQFF. The CDR3 nucleotides read TGTGCCAGCAAGTTAGGCACCTACAATGAGCAGTTCTTC.

This clone is medium-sized within its sample. The gene calls are TRBV7-6 and TRBJ2-2; TRBD2 might be the D (6 bases). Germline V gene lookup returns CDR1 SGHVS and CDR2 FNYEAQ. Trimming cost V 0 bases and J 2 bases, with 10 bases left between them. This CDR3 comprises 16 residues. CDR3 in DNA: TGTGCCAGCAGCTTAGCGGGGGGACTTAACACCGGGGAGCTGTTTTTT. Translated: CASSLAGGLNTGELFF.

Comment on this clone: At one end, the junction sequence differs from germline, possibly due to a read error. Other DNA sequences in this specimen translate into the identical CDR3. This sequence joins TRBV4-2 and TRBJ2-7; TRBD1 aligns across 8 bases. The CDR3 loop spans 15 amino acids. Germline assignment: CDR1 LGHNA and CDR2 YNFKEQ. The CDR3 DNA reads as TGTGCCAGCAGACCCACCGGGACAGGTATGTACGAGCAGTACTTT. It specifies CASRPTGTGMYEQYF.

Judged by abundance, this clone is medium-sized. The chain links TRBV6-1 to TRBJ1-1, with unresolved D. V gave up 3 bases and J gave up 0 bases, with 11 bases separating them. Looked up from germline, CDR1 is MNHNS and CDR2 is SASEGT. This CDR3 spans 15 amino acids. The CDR3 coding sequence is TGTGCCAGCAGTGATGGAGTCTTCATGAACACTGAAGCTTTCTTT. Its protein is CASSDGVFMNTEAFF.

This clone is medium-sized within its sample. V gene TRBV11-1 combines with J gene TRBJ1-2, with D maybe TRBD1 (6 bases). The germline V gene encodes CDR1 SGHAT and CDR2 FQDESV (reference sequence). This CDR3 has 13 amino acids. Trimming stripped 2 bases from V and 5 bases from J, with 9 bases between. CDR3 loop: CASSLPGAYGYTF. In nucleotides, the CDR3 is TGTGCCAGCAGCTTACCAGGGGCTTATGGCTACACCTTC.

This clone was counted ten times or more. At one end, the junction sequence differs from germline, possibly due to a read error. The chain recombines TRBV6-1 with TRBJ1-1, with D perhaps TRBD1 (6 bases). CDR1 is MNHNS, CDR2 SASEGT, per germline. The CDR3 runs to 14 residues. The CDR3 DNA follows: TGTGCCAGCAGTATGGGGGGCTTAAGCACTGAAGCTTCCTTT. As protein: CASSMGGLSTEASF.

This clone was detected many times. J is TRBJ2-3 and V is TRBV7-3, with 9 bases identical to TRBD2. Germline values: CDR1 SGHTA, CDR2 FQGTGA. The CDR3 runs to 16 residues. V trimming: 5 bases; J trimming: 4 bases; junction bases outside the gene matches: 10. CDR3 sequence reads: CASSTQAGGSADTQYF. The CDR3 DNA sequence: TGTGCCAGCAGCACCCAAGCGGGAGGATCAGCAGATACGCAGTATTTT.

The table lists this clone with many counts. J is TRBJ2-3 and V is TRBV3-1; 11 bases line up with TRBD2. The J segment lost 8 bases and the V segment lost 1 base, leaving 11 bases of the junction unmatched. The CDR3 contains 17 residues. Germline V gene sequence: CDR1 LGHDT, CDR2 YNNKEL (reference sequence). CDR3 in amino acids: CASSQAYGTSGGFTQYF. CDR3 nucleotide sequence: TGTGCCAGCAGCCAAGCCTACGGGACTAGCGGCGGGTTTACGCAGTATTTT.

CDR3 coding DNA: TGTGCCAGTAGTCCCCAGGACAGAGACTTTTCACCCCTCCACTTT. This codes for CASSPQDRDFSPLHF. V usage is TRBV19 and J usage is TRBJ1-6; the D gene is possibly TRBD1 (6 bases). V shed 5 bases and J shed 9 bases, with 17 bases lying between them. This CDR3 spans 15 amino acids. CDR1 and CDR2 from the germline V gene are LNHDA and SQIVND (reference sequence). The whole variable domain, remainder taken from reference TRBV19 and TRBJ1-6, is DGGITQSPKYLFRKEGQNVTLSCEQNLNHDAMYWYRQDPGQGLRLIYYSQIVNDFQKGDIAEGYSVSREKKESFPLTVTSAQKNPTAFYLCASSPQDRDFSPLHFGNGTRLTVT.

The rearrangement links TRBV20-1 to TRBJ2-7; D is possibly TRBD2 (5 bases). This CDR3 spans 16 amino acids. Trimming removed 5 bases from V and 2 bases from J, with 22 bases in between. Germline V lookup: CDR1 DFQATT, CDR2 SNEGSKA (reference sequence). The CDR3 region is CSAFPPRLADTYEQYF. The CDR3 DNA follows: TGCAGTGCTTTTCCCCCAAGGCTAGCCGACACCTACGAGCAGTACTTC.

This clone was observed at least ten times. The V and J genes are TRBV20-1 and TRBJ1-1, with D unclear. The CDR3 extends over 11 amino acids. V dropped 7 bases and J dropped 1 base, with 7 bases sitting between them. Looked up from germline, CDR1 is DFQATT and CDR2 is SNEGSKA (reference sequence). The CDR3 DNA reads as TGCAGTGAGTACAGGAACACTGAAGCTTTCTTT. This gives the protein CSEYRNTEAFF.

This clone showed up just once. The chain combines TRBV30 with TRBJ2-7; 7 positions match TRBD1. From germline, CDR1 is GTSNPN and CDR2 SVGIG (reference sequence). The CDR3 is 12 residues long. The trim removed 4 bases at V and 2 bases at J, leaving 2 bases unmatched. CDR3 in DNA: TGTGCCTGGACCGGGACAGCCTACGAGCAGTACTTC. This translates into CAWTGTAYEQYF. Based on the CDR3 plus reference TRBV30 and TRBJ2-7, the full variable domain is SQTIHQWPATLVQPVGSPLSLECTVEGTSNPNLYWYRQAAGRGLQLLFYSVGIGQISSEVPQNLSASRPQDRQFILSSKKLLLSDSGFYLCAWTGTAYEQYFGPGTRLTVT.

The sample holds a few counts of this clone. The chain joins TRBV19 to TRBJ2-1; perhaps TRBD2 as D (6 bases). Trimming pared 5 bases from V and 12 bases from J, leaving 20 bases between. Per germline, CDR1 LNHDA and CDR2 SQIVND (reference sequence). The CDR3 loop spans 14 amino acids. CDR3 in amino acids: CASSAGTEIASQFF. The CDR3 DNA reads TGTGCCAGTAGTGCTGGGACTGAGATCGCTTCGCAGTTCTTC.

A word on this clone: One end of the junction fails to match germline, which may point to a read error. This chain uses TRBV2 with TRBJ2-7, with TRBD1 matching 10 bases. Germline V gives CDR1 SNHLY, CDR2 FYNNEI. CDR3 length: 13 residues. The CDR3 region is CASKGTGVYAQYF. As DNA, the CDR3 is TGTGCCAGCAAAGGGACAGGGGTGTACGCGCAGTACTTC.

The chain is built from TRBV12-3 or TRBV12-4 and TRBJ1-3; D may be TRBD1 (5 bases). Deletions cut 3 bases from V and 2 bases from J, with 17 bases between. The CDR3 extends over 17 amino acids. This CDR3 is CASSLGRVIGTGNTIYF. CDR3 bases: TGTGCCAGCAGTTTGGGCAGGGTGATAGGTACTGGAAACACCATATATTTT.

This clone has a count of ten or more. The gene calls are TRBV7-9 and TRBJ2-3, with TRBD1 as a possible D gene (6 bases). Germline assignment: CDR1 SEHNR and CDR2 FQNEAQ (reference sequence). CDR3 length equals 13 residues. Trimming left V 5 bases short and J 11 bases short, with 17 bases between. CDR3 in amino acids: CASSHRDPGGQYF. CDR3 nucleotide sequence: TGTGCCAGCAGCCACAGGGACCCCGGAGGGCAGTATTTT.

Judged by abundance, this clone is medium-sized. CDR3 in amino acids: CASSPGTGATDTQYF. The CDR3 nucleotides are TGTGCCAGCAGCCCCGGGACAGGGGCGACAGATACGCAGTATTTT. The chain employs TRBV6-1 and TRBJ2-3; the match to TRBD1 covers 10 bases. The V and J ends lost 6 bases and 3 bases, in that order; junction bases with no gene match: 6. This CDR3 contains 15 residues. From germline, CDR1 is MNHNS and CDR2 SASEGT.

V is TRBV9 and J is TRBJ1-2, with TRBD1 as a possible D gene (5 bases). From germline, CDR1 is SGDLS and CDR2 YYNGEE. With 0 bases removed from V and 4 bases from J, the gap between germline ends came to 13 bases. CDR3 length: 15 residues. CDR3 protein: CASSVVPGRGYGYTF. The CDR3 region has the DNA TGTGCCAGCAGCGTAGTCCCAGGGAGAGGCTATGGCTACACCTTC.

This clone was observed at least ten times. The gene calls are TRBV19 and TRBJ2-3, with TRBD1 as a possible D gene (5 bases). Germline assignment: CDR1 LNHDA and CDR2 SQIVND (reference sequence). This CDR3 spans 13 amino acids. The V end lost 4 bases, the J end lost 4 bases, and 9 bases lay between the germline ends. CDR3 sequence: CASSTGLADTQYF. The CDR3 region has the DNA TGTGCCAGTAGTACAGGGTTAGCAGATACGCAGTATTTT.

CDR3 residues: CASTPTSGTGGGTEAFF. The CDR3 DNA sequence: TGTGCCAGCACCCCAACCAGTGGGACAGGGGGCGGCACTGAAGCTTTCTTT. This sequence joins TRBV6-1 and TRBJ1-1; 12 nucleotides align to TRBD1. CDR1 is MNHNS, CDR2 SASEGT, per germline. The CDR3 is 17 residues long. Trimming took 7 bases from V and 4 from J; bases not matched to a gene: 13.

This clone has just a few counts. The chain joins TRBV6-1 to TRBJ2-7; the match to TRBD1 covers 9 bases. The J segment lost 1 base and the V segment lost 2 bases, leaving 3 bases of the junction unmatched. The V gene's germline CDR1 is MNHNS and CDR2 SASEGT. The CDR3 is made up of 15 amino acids. The DNA of the CDR3 is TGTGCCAGCAGTGAATTGGGGACAGGGTCCTACGAGCAGTACTTC. Translating gives CASSELGTGSYEQYF.

This clone came up once. The junction differs from germline at one of its ends, possibly a read error. Other DNA variants within this sample encode the same CDR3. V gene TRBV20-1 combines with J gene TRBJ1-1; no clear D gene. CDR1 is DFQATT, CDR2 SNEGSKA, per germline (reference sequence). The CDR3 spans 11 residues. The CDR3 region has the DNA TGCAGTGCAGACACGACCGTCGAAGCTTTATTT. Its translation is CSADTTVEALF.

Within the sample, this clone is medium-sized. The rearrangement uses TRBV7-3 and TRBJ2-7; 16 bases fit TRBD2. CDR3 length equals 18 residues. Germline V CDR1 and CDR2: SGHTA, FQGTGA. The ends lost 5 bases at V and 6 bases at J; junction bases unmatched: 13. CDR3 protein: CASSPAGLAGGPSGEQYF. The DNA for the CDR3 is TGTGCCAGCAGCCCAGCGGGACTAGCGGGGGGGCCCTCTGGCGAGCAGTACTTC.